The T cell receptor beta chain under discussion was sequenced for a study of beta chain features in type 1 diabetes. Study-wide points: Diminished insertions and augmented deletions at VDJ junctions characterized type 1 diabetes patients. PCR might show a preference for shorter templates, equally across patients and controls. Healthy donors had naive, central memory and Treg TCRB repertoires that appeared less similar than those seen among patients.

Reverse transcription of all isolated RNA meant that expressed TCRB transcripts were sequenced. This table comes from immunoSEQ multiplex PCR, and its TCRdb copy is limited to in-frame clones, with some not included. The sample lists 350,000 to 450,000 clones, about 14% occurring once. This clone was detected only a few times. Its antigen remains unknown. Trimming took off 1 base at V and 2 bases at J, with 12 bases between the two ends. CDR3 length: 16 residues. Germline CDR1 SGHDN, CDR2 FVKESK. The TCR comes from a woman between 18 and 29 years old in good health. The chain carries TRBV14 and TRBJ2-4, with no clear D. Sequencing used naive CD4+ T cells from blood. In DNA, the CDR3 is TGTGCCAGCAGCCAAGCTGGCAGAACGCCCAAAAACATTCAGTACTTC. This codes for CASSQAGRTPKNIQYF.